The 8 T cell receptor beta chains reported below all come from one sample, sequenced in a study of cytomegalovirus exposure and HLA in healthy donors. A multiplex PCR was run with 60 Vbeta primers and 13 Jbeta primers. Only in-frame clones appear in the TCRdb table, and some are missing; sequencing was by immunoSEQ multiplex PCR. In the table there are around 130,000 clones, roughly 82% of which are singletons. The sequenced sample was PBMCs. These receptors came from a man aged 45-60 years in good health and CMV-seronegative.

The chain uses TRBV7-8 and TRBJ1-1; D is possibly TRBD1 (6 bases). The CDR3 totals 16 residues. Germline V CDR1 and CDR2: SGHVS, FQNEAQ. Trimming left V 1 base short and J 6 bases short, with 18 bases between. CDR3 residues: CASSLGPLTGTPEAFF. CDR3 nucleotides: TGTGCCAGCAGCTTAGGCCCCCTTACAGGGACCCCTGAAGCTTTCTTT.

This clone came up a few times. V and J are TRBV7-3 and TRBJ2-3, with 9 bases lining up with TRBD2. J was trimmed by 5 bases and V by 1 base; bases with no gene match: 19. CDR1 and CDR2 from the germline V gene are SGHTA and FQGTGA. CDR3 length: 20 residues. The CDR3 sequence: CASSLIPSGSPAGGRDTQYF. CDR3 DNA sequence: TGTGCCAGCAGCTTAATTCCCTCTGGGTCCCCTGCGGGGGGGAGAGATACGCAGTATTTT.

The V call is TRBV5-1, the J call TRBJ1-3; unclear D gene. Trimming left V 6 bases short and J 1 base short, with 11 bases between. Germline CDR1 reads SGHRS; CDR2 reads YFSETQ. The CDR3 loop spans 14 amino acids. CDR3 amino acids: CASTPAGSGNTIYF. As DNA, the CDR3 is TGCGCCAGCACCCCTGCGGGGTCTGGAAACACCATATATTTT.

The chain combines TRBV18 with TRBJ2-7, with 9 bases fitting TRBD1. V lost 6 bases and J lost 4; bases outside the gene matches: 7. Per germline, CDR1 KGHSH and CDR2 LQKENI. CDR3 length: 14 residues. Here the CDR3 DNA reads TGTGCCAGCTCCCCCGGGACAGGGAGTTACGAGCAGTACTTC. It encodes CASSPGTGSYEQYF. Full variable domain (outside the CDR3, taken from reference TRBV18 and TRBJ2-7): NAGVMQNPRHLVRRRGQEARLRCSPMKGHSHVYWYRQLPEEGLKFMVYLQKENIIDESGMPKERFSAEFPKEGPSILRIQQVVRGDSAAYFCASSPGTGSYEQYFGPGTRLTVT.

The chain combines TRBV5-1 with TRBJ2-2; no firm D call. The CDR3 is 14 amino acids. Germline values: CDR1 SGHRS, CDR2 YFSETQ. V lost 4 bases and J 5 bases, leaving 12 bases between the germline ends. CDR3 sequence reads: CASSPILPTGELFF. For the CDR3, the DNA is TGCGCCAGCAGCCCTATCTTACCAACCGGGGAGCTGTTTTTT.

Notes on this clone: An end of the junction differs from the germline gene, which may be a read error. V gene TRBV2 combines with J gene TRBJ1-1; 7 nucleotides line up with TRBD1. The CDR3 sequence is 13 residues long. Germline-derived CDR1 and CDR2 are SNHLY and FYNNEI. CDR3 bases: TGTGCCAGCACCTCACAGGGGAACACTGGAGCTTTCTTT. Translating it yields CASTSQGNTGAFF.

This chain links TRBV6-1 with TRBJ1-4; a possible D gene is TRBD1 (6 bases). The germline V gene has CDR1 MNHNS and CDR2 SASEGT. V was pared by 4 bases and J by 1 base, with 10 bases between. CDR3 length equals 15 residues. CDR3 nucleotide sequence: TGTGCCAGCAGTGTTACAGGGAAAACTAATGAAAAACTGTTTTTT. Its protein is CASSVTGKTNEKLFF.

CDR3 amino acids: CASSSEPGQGFNQPQHF. In DNA, the CDR3 is TGTGCCAGCAGCTCTGAACCGGGACAGGGTTTCAATCAGCCCCAGCATTTT. The rearrangement uses TRBV7-6 and TRBJ1-5; 9 nucleotides align to TRBD1. The CDR3 is 17 amino acids. Germline V gene lookup returns CDR1 SGHVS and CDR2 FNYEAQ. V was clipped by 4 bases and J by 3 bases; unmatched bases: 10.